This T cell receptor (beta chain) was retrieved from a study of response to subunit inactivated influenza vaccine. Germline loops: CDR1 SEHNR, CDR2 FQNEAQ (reference sequence). V lost 6 bases and J lost 3; bases outside the gene matches: 4. The CDR3 has 16 amino acids. One entry per CDR3 protein results from TCRdb running MiXCR on the RT-PCR reads. This repertoire shows 450,000 to 500,000 distinct CDR3 sequences, roughly 9.8% found once; its top ten account for approximately 12%. This receptor was identified in a man aged 50 to 60 who received an inactivated influenza vaccine. This specimen consisted of PBMCs from blood, obtained 40 to 50 days after vaccination. The chain combines TRBV7-9 with TRBJ2-1, with 14 positions matching TRBD2. In DNA form, the CDR3 reads TGTGCCAGCAGGGGACTAGCGGGGGTTTTCTACAATGAGCAGTTCTTC. Protein: CASRGLAGVFYNEQFF.